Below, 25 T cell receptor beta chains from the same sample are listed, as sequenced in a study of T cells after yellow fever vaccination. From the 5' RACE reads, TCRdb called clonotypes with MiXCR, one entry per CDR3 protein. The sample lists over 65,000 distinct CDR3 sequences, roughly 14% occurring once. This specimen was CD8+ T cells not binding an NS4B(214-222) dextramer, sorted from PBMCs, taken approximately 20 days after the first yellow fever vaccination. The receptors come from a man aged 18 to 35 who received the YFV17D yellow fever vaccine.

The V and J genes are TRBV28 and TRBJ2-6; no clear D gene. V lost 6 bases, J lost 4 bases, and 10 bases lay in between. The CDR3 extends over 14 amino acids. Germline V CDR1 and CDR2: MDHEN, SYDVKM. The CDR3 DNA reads TGTGCCAGCAGCCCCCTTACCGGGGCCAACGTCCTGACTTTC. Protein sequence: CASSPLTGANVLTF.

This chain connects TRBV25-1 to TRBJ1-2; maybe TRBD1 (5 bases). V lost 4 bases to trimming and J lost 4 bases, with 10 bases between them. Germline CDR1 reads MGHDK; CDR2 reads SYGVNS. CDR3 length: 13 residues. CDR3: CASSGGGTYGYTF. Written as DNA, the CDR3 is TGTGCCAGCAGTGGGGGGGGAACCTATGGCTACACCTTC.

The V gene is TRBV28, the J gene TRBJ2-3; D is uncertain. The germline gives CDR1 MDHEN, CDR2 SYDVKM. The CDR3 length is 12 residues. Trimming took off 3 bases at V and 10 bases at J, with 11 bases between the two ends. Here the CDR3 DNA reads TGTGCCAGCAGTTTGTCTGCGGAAGCGCAGTATTTT. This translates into CASSLSAEAQYF.

CDR3 bases: TGTGCCAGCAGGATCGAGGACAGGGGAAACACCATATATTTT. Translation gives CASRIEDRGNTIYF. The chain recombines TRBV12-3 or TRBV12-4 with TRBJ1-3; 7 positions agree with TRBD1. The CDR3 has 14 residues. V lost 6 bases and J lost 4; bases outside the gene matches: 6.

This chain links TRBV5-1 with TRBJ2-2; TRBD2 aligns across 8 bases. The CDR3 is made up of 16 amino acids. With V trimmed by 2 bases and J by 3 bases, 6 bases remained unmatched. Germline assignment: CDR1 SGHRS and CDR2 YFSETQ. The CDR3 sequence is CASSFRGGPYTGELFF. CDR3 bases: TGCGCCAGCAGCTTTCGCGGGGGGCCCTACACCGGGGAGCTGTTTTTT. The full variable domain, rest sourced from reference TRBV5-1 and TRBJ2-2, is KAGVTQTPRYLIKTRGQQVTLSCSPISGHRSVSWYQQTPGQGLQFLFEYFSETQRNKGNFPGRFSGRQFSNSRSEMNVSTLELGDSALYLCASSFRGGPYTGELFFGEGSRLTVL.

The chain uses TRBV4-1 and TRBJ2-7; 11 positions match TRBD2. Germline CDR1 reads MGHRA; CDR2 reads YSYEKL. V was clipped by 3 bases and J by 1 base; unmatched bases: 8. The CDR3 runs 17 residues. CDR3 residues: CASSHRLAGGPSYEQYF. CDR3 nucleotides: TGCGCCAGCAGCCATCGCCTAGCGGGGGGCCCGTCCTACGAGCAGTACTTC.

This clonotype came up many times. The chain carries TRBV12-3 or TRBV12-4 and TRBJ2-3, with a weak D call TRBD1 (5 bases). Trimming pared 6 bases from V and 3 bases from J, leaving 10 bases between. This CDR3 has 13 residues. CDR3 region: CASRTDRTDTQYF. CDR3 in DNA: TGTGCCAGCAGGACAGATAGAACAGATACGCAGTATTTT.

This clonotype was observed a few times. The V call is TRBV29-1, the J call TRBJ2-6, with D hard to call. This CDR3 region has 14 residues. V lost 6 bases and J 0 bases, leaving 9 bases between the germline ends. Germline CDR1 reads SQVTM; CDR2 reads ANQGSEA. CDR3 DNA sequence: TGCAGCGTAAAGACCTTCTCTGGGGCCAACGTCCTGACTTTC. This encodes CSVKTFSGANVLTF. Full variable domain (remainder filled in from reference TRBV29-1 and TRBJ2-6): SAVISQKPSRDICQRGTSLTIQCQVDSQVTMMFWYRQQPGQSLTLIATANQGSEATYESGFVIDKFPISRPNLTFSTLTVSNMSPEDSSIYLCSVKTFSGANVLTFGAGSRLTVL.

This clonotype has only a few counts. The CDR3 loop reads CASSPFVPGFSGNTIYF. For the CDR3, the DNA is TGTGCCAGCAGCCCCTTCGTCCCCGGTTTCTCTGGAAACACCATATATTTT. The chain links TRBV6-5 to TRBJ1-3; D is uncertain. The CDR3 is 17 amino acids. Germline assignment: CDR1 MNHEY and CDR2 SVGAGI. V lost 6 bases to trimming and J lost 0 bases, with 18 bases between them.

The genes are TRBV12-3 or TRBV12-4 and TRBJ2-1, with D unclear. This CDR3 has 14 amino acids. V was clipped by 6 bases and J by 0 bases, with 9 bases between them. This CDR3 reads CASSPPSSYNEQFF. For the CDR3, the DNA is TGTGCCAGCAGCCCACCGAGCTCCTACAATGAGCAGTTCTTC.

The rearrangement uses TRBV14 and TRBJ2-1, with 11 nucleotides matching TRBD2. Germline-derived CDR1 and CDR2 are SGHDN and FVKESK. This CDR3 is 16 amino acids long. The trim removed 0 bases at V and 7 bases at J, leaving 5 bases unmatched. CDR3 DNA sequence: TGTGCCAGCAGCCAAGATTGGCTAGCGGGGGGTAATGAGCAGTTCTTC. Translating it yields CASSQDWLAGGNEQFF. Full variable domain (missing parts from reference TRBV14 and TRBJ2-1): EAGVTQFPSHSVIEKGQTVTLRCDPISGHDNLYWYRRVMGKEIKFLLHFVKESKQDESGMPNNRFLAERTGGTYSTLKVQPAELEDSGVYFCASSQDWLAGGNEQFFGPGTRLTVL.

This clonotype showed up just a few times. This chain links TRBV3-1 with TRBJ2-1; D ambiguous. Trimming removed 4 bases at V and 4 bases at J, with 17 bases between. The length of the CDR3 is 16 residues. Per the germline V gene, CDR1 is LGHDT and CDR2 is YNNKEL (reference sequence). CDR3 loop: CASSLTTFPSYNEQFF. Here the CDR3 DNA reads TGTGCCAGCAGCCTAACTACCTTTCCTTCATACAATGAGCAGTTCTTC.

The CDR3 DNA follows: TGTGCCAGCAGTTCCAGCGGGGGGGTCCGCGAGCAGTACTTC. This gives the protein CASSSSGGVREQYF. The chain is built from TRBV6-2 or TRBV6-3 and TRBJ2-7; TRBD2 agrees at 10 bases. CDR3 length equals 14 residues. The ends lost 4 bases at V and 6 bases at J; junction bases unmatched: 6. Germline CDR1 and CDR2: MNHEY and SVGEGT.

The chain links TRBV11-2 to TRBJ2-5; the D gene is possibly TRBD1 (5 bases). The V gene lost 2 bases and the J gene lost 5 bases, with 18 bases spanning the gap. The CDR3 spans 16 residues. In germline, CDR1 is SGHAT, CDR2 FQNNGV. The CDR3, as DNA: TGTGCCAGCAGCTTAAGGGGTTGGGTCAGGGCTGAGACCCAGTACTTC. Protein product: CASSLRGWVRAETQYF.

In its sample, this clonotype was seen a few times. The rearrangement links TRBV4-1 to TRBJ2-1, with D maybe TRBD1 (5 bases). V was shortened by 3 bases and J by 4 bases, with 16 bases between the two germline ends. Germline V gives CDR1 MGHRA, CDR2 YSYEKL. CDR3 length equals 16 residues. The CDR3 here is CASSHRQGSQYNEQFF. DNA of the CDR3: TGCGCCAGCAGCCACCGCCAGGGAAGCCAGTACAATGAGCAGTTCTTC.

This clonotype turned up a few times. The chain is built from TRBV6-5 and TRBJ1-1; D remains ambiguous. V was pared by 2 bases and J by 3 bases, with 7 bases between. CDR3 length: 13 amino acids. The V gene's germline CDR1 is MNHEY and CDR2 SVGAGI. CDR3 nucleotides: TGTGCCAGCAGTTACGTTCGGGACACTGAAGCTTTCTTT. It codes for CASSYVRDTEAFF.

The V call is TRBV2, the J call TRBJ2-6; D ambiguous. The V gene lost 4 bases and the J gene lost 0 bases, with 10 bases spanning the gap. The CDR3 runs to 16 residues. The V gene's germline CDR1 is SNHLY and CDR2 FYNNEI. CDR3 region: CASSVQADSGANVLTF. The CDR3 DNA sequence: TGTGCCAGCAGTGTCCAGGCGGACTCTGGGGCCAACGTCCTGACTTTC.

CDR3 nucleotide sequence: TGTGCCAGCAGTCCGCACCAGGGGGCCCCGAACACTGAAGCTTTCTTT. This translates into CASSPHQGAPNTEAFF. The chain has TRBV12-3 or TRBV12-4 and TRBJ1-1; 8 bases fit TRBD1. This CDR3 spans 16 amino acids. V was clipped by 5 bases and J by 1 base; unmatched bases: 9.

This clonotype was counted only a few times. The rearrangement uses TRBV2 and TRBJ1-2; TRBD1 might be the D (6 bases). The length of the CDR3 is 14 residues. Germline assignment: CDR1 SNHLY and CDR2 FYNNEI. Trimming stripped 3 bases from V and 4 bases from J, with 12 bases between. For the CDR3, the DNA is TGTGCCAGCAGTGAGGAACAGGGAGGCTATGGCTACACCTTC. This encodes CASSEEQGGYGYTF.

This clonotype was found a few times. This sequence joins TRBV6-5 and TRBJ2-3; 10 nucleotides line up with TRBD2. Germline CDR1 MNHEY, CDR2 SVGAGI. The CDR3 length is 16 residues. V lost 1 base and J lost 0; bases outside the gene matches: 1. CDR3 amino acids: CASSYLAGGSTDTQYF. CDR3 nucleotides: TGTGCCAGCAGTTACTTAGCGGGGGGTAGCACAGATACGCAGTATTTT.

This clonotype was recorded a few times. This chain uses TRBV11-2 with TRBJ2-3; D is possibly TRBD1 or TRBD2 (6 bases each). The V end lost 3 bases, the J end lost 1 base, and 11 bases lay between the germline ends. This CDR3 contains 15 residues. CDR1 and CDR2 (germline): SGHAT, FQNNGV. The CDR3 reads CASSFRGPRTDTQYF. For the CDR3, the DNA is TGTGCCAGCAGCTTCCGGGGGCCACGCACAGATACGCAGTATTTT.

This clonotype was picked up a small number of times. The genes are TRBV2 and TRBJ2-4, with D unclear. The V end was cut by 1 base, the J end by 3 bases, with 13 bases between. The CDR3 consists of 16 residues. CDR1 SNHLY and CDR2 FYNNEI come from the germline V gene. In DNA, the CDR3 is TGTGCCAGCAGTGAAGACCTAGGGTTAGTCAAAAACATTCAGTACTTC. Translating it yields CASSEDLGLVKNIQYF.

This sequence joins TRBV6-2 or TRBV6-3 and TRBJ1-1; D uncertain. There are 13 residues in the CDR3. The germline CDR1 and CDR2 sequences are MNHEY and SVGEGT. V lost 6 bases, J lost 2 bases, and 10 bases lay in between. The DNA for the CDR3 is TGTGCCAGCAGCCTGGCCTTTAACACTGAAGCTTTCTTT. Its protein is CASSLAFNTEAFF.

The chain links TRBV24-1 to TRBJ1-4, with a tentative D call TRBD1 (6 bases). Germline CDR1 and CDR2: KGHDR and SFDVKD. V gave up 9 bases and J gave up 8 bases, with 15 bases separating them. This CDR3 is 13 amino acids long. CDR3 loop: CATASGAAEKLFF. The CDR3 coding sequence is TGTGCCACCGCGTCAGGGGCAGCCGAAAAACTGTTTTTT.

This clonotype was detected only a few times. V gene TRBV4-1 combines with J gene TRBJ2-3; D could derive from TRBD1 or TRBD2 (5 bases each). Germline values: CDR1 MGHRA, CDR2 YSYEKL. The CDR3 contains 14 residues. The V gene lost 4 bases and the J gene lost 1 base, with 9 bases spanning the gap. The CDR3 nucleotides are TGCGCCAGCAGCCCCGGGGACGGCACAGATACGCAGTATTTT. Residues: CASSPGDGTDTQYF.